These 18 T cell receptor beta chains share one sample of origin, sequenced in a study of blood T cell repertoires in COVID-19. TCRdb's copy holds only in-frame clones and misses some; the assay was immunoSEQ multiplex PCR. The sample gives 250,000 to 350,000 clones, 85% to 90% of which show up once; 10% is in the top ten. Sequencing used PBMCs or T cells enriched from blood (not recorded which). The receptors stem from a woman aged 18-35 years who had recovered from COVID-19.

V is TRBV9 and J is TRBJ2-7; D perhaps matches TRBD2 (5 bases). The germline V and J ends were trimmed by 1 base and 5 bases, with 10 bases remaining between them. Germline CDR1 and CDR2: SGDLS and YYNGEE. This CDR3 comprises 13 residues. CDR3 sequence reads: CASSVLTGDEQYF. The CDR3 nucleotides are TGTGCCAGCAGCGTATTAACCGGGGACGAGCAGTACTTC.

The chain's CDR3 is CASNLPGSRLNTDTQYF. CDR3 nucleotide sequence: TGTGCCAGCAACCTGCCCGGTTCCCGACTAAACACAGATACGCAGTATTTT. The chain combines TRBV5-5 with TRBJ2-3, with a tentative D call TRBD2 (5 bases). Trimming pared 6 bases from V and 2 bases from J, leaving 22 bases between. Germline V CDR1 and CDR2: SGHKS, YYEKEE (reference sequence). The CDR3 has 17 residues.

The J gene is TRBJ1-6, the V gene TRBV27; 10 positions match TRBD1. Germline V gene sequence: CDR1 MNHEY, CDR2 SMNVEV (reference sequence). Trimming took 0 bases from V and 7 from J; bases not matched to a gene: 0. The CDR3 totals 15 residues. Here the CDR3 DNA reads TGTGCCAGCAGTTTATCGACAGGGGGCAATTCACCCCTCCACTTT. Its protein product is CASSLSTGGNSPLHF.

The CDR3 nucleotides read TGTGCCAGCAGCGAGAGAACCTATGGCTACACCTTC. This sequence encodes CASSERTYGYTF. The rearrangement links TRBV2 to TRBJ1-2; D ambiguous. Per the germline V gene, CDR1 is SNHLY and CDR2 is FYNNEI. The V end lost 6 bases, the J end lost 4 bases, and 9 bases lay between the germline ends. The CDR3 contains 12 residues.

The table lists this clone with a count of one. CDR3 sequence: CASSSGTINGYTF. The CDR3 DNA reads TGTGCCAGCAGCTCCGGGACTATAAATGGCTACACCTTC. The rearrangement links TRBV13 to TRBJ1-2; D may be TRBD1 (5 bases). In germline, CDR1 is PRHDT, CDR2 FYEKMQ (reference sequence). The CDR3 is 13 residues long. Trimming cost V 4 bases and J 6 bases, with 12 bases left between them.

This clone was counted once. The chain employs TRBV5-6 and TRBJ1-4, with D perhaps TRBD1 (6 bases). The CDR3 contains 17 residues. The ends were cut back, 6 bases at V and 6 bases at J, with 24 bases in the middle. CDR1 and CDR2 (germline): SGHDT, YYEEEE. The CDR3 is CASTIARGGTPYEKLFF. CDR3 in DNA: TGTGCCAGCACCATCGCCCGGGGGGGGACACCCTATGAAAAACTGTTTTTT.

This chain joins TRBV2 and TRBJ2-7, with 7 bases identical to TRBD1. CDR1 and CDR2 from the germline V gene are SNHLY and FYNNEI. The length of the CDR3 is 15 residues. The trim removed 6 bases at V and 0 bases at J, leaving 8 bases unmatched. CDR3: CASSTDRATSYEQYF. The CDR3 DNA reads TGTGCCAGCAGCACTGACAGGGCCACCTCCTACGAGCAGTACTTC.

The genes are TRBV6-4 and TRBJ1-1, with 10 bases matching TRBD1. The CDR3 spans 15 residues. Trimming cost V 5 bases and J 7 bases; bases outside gene matches: 10. In germline, CDR1 is MRHNA, CDR2 SNTAGT. Here the CDR3 DNA reads TGTGCCAGCAGTAAAACCGGGACAGGGGCCAGTGAAGCTTTCTTT. This gives the protein CASSKTGTGASEAFF.

The rearrangement links TRBV28 to TRBJ1-5; D uncertain. V was shortened by 5 bases and J by 2 bases, with 7 bases between the two germline ends. Per the germline V gene, CDR1 is MDHEN and CDR2 is SYDVKM. The CDR3 is made up of 13 amino acids. DNA of the CDR3: TGTGCCAGCAGTCCTCCGGGCAATCAGCCCCAGCATTTT. Its translation: CASSPPGNQPQHF.

CDR3 region: CASSLGQGVTDTQYF. DNA of the CDR3: TGTGCCAGCAGCTTAGGTCAGGGGGTGACAGATACGCAGTATTTT. The genes are TRBV7-9 and TRBJ2-3; TRBD1 agrees at 7 bases. The germline V gene has CDR1 SEHNR and CDR2 FQNEAQ (reference sequence). V was clipped by 1 base and J by 3 bases; unmatched bases: 4. This CDR3 region has 15 residues.

This clone was counted between two and nine times. A read error may produce the germline difference seen at one junction end. V gene TRBV7-3 combines with J gene TRBJ2-1; D is unclear. The CDR3 spans 11 residues. Germline CDR1 SGHTA, CDR2 FQGTGA. The CDR3, as DNA: TGTGCCAGCAGCTCCGACAATGAGCAGTTCTTC. It encodes CASSSDNEQFF. Full variable domain (outside the CDR3, taken from reference TRBV7-3 and TRBJ2-1): GAGVSQTPSNKVTEKGKYVELRCDPISGHTALYWYRQSLGQGPEFLIYFQGTGAADDSGLPNDRFFAVRPEGSVSTLKIQRTERGDSAVYLCASSSDNEQFFGPGTRLTVL.

The chain is built from TRBV15 and TRBJ1-1; 7 positions agree with TRBD1. Germline assignment: CDR1 LNHNV and CDR2 YYDKDF (reference sequence). The J segment lost 1 base and the V segment lost 3 bases, leaving 8 bases of the junction unmatched. CDR3 length equals 16 residues. This CDR3 is CATSSPYNRGNTEAFF. The DNA of the CDR3 is TGTGCCACCAGCAGCCCTTACAACAGGGGGAACACTGAAGCTTTCTTT.

This clone came up once. The chain carries TRBV6-5 and TRBJ2-1; D might be TRBD1 (6 bases). V was trimmed by 8 bases and J by 4 bases, leaving 18 bases between them. The CDR3 runs 15 residues. CDR1 MNHEY and CDR2 SVGAGI come from the germline V gene. CDR3 bases: TGTGCCAGCCGATGGACCGGGACAACTTACAATGAGCAGTTCTTC. This gives the protein CASRWTGTTYNEQFF.

The gene calls are TRBV6-5 and TRBJ1-1; D is perhaps TRBD1 (5 bases). The CDR3 is 13 residues long. Germline CDR1 and CDR2: MNHEY and SVGAGI. Trimming shortened V by 3 bases and J by 3 bases, and 8 bases separated the two germline ends. Here the CDR3 reads CASSYTGYTEAFF. Here the CDR3 DNA reads TGTGCCAGCAGTTATACAGGTTACACTGAAGCTTTCTTT.

Remarks on this clone: This CDR3 is also generated by other DNA sequences in the sample. The chain is built from TRBV20-1 and TRBJ2-7, with 7 nucleotides matching TRBD2. The V gene's germline CDR1 is DFQATT and CDR2 SNEGSKA (reference sequence). J was trimmed by 7 bases and V by 0 bases; bases with no gene match: 0. This CDR3 region has 11 residues. The CDR3 DNA reads TGCAGTGCTAGAGACGGGAGGGAGCAGTACTTC. It is translated as CSARDGREQYF.

The rearrangement joins TRBV28 to TRBJ2-3; unclear D gene. V was clipped by 4 bases and J by 2 bases, with 16 bases between them. Germline values: CDR1 MDHEN, CDR2 SYDVKM. The length of the CDR3 is 16 residues. The chain's CDR3 is CASSSRVVSPTDTQYF. The CDR3 DNA follows: TGTGCCAGCAGTTCCCGGGTAGTGAGTCCCACAGATACGCAGTATTTT.

This clone was observed once. The V call is TRBV7-9, the J call TRBJ2-1, with 9 bases fitting TRBD2. V shed 5 bases, J shed 6 bases, and the junction held 8 bases outside the gene matches. The CDR3 covers 15 residues. CDR1 and CDR2 (germline): SEHNR, FQNEAQ (reference sequence). CDR3 in amino acids: CASSAAGGGRNEQFF. The DNA for the CDR3 is TGTGCCAGCAGCGCGGCGGGAGGGGGGCGCAATGAGCAGTTCTTC.

V usage is TRBV5-1 and J usage is TRBJ1-1, with D possibly being TRBD1 (6 bases). CDR3 length: 14 residues. Germline V lookup: CDR1 SGHRS, CDR2 YFSETQ. V shed 2 bases and J shed 8 bases, with 16 bases lying between them. The CDR3 spells CASSLTQGSSEAFF. CDR3 bases: TGCGCCAGCAGCTTAACTCAGGGGAGTTCGGAAGCTTTCTTT.